The clone carrying this TCR beta chain was observed a single time. The treatment here: over 15 received Ad26.COV2.S at low or high dose, single or two shots; about 5 received placebo; per-sample allocation not given. Vaccine and placebo recipients were sampled on day 63 after the first injection. This sample was included in a study of Ad26.COV2.S vaccination and SARS-CoV-2 variants. Here immunoSEQ multiplex PCR was the method, and the copy in TCRdb shows in-frame clones only, minus some. The data show about 350,000 clones, around nine tenths seen once. V lost 2 bases, J lost 1 base, and 12 bases lay in between. This CDR3 has 15 residues. Germline V CDR1 and CDR2: MGHRA, YSYEKL.

The specimen was peripheral blood, collected in a trial of Ad26.COV2.S vaccine versus placebo. This clonotype was sampled from a person aged 18-65 years who received the Ad26.COV2.S COVID-19 vaccine or a placebo. The chain carries TRBV4-1 and TRBJ2-7; a weak D match, TRBD2 (5 bases). In nucleotides, the CDR3 is TGCGCCAGCAGCCAACGGGTGTCGGGGTCCTACGAGCAGTACTTC. Amino acids: CASSQRVSGSYEQYF.